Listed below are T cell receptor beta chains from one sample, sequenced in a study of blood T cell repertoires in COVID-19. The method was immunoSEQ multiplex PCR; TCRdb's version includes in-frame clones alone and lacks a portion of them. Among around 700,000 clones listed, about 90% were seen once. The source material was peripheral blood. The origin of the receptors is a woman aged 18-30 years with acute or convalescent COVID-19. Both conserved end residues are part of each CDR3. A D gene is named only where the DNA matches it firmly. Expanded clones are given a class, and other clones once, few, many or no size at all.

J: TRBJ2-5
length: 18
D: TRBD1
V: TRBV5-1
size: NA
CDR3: CASSLVGPGQGGQETQYF
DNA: TGCGCCAGCAGCTTGGTAGGCCCGGGACAGGGAGGTCAAGAGACCCAGTACTTC

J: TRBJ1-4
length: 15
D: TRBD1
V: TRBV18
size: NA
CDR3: CASSLTGPTNEKLFF
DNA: TGTGCCAGCTCACTGACAGGGCCAACTAATGAAAAACTGTTTTTT

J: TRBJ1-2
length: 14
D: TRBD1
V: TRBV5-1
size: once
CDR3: CASSLQGTNYGYTF
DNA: TGCGCCAGCAGCTTACAGGGGACTAACTATGGCTACACCTTC

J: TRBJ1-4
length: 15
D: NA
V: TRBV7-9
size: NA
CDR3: CASSLGTVDNEKLFF
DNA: TGTGCCAGCAGCTTAGGGACAGTTGATAATGAAAAACTGTTTTTT

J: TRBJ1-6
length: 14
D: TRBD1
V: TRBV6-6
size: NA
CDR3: CASSGTGLNSPLHF
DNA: TGTGCCAGCAGCGGGACAGGGTTGAATTCACCCCTCCACTTT

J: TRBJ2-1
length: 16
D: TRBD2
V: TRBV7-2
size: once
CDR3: CASSLAAGGSYNEQFF
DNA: TGTGCCAGCAGCTTAGCCGCGGGGGGGTCTTACAATGAGCAGTTCTTC

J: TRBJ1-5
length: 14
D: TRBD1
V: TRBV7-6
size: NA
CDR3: CASSLGQGEQPQHF
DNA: TGTGCCAGCAGCTTAGGACAGGGGGAACAGCCCCAGCATTTT

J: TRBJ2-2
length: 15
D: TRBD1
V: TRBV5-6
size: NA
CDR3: CASSLNRGWPGELFF
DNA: TGTGCCAGCAGCTTAAACAGGGGGTGGCCCGGGGAGCTGTTTTTT

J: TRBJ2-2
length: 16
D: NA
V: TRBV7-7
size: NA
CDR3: CASSFVVTTNTGELFF
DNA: TGTGCCAGCAGCTTTGTCGTGACAACGAACACCGGGGAGCTGTTTTTT

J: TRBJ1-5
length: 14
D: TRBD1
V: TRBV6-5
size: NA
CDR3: CALQGGTLNQPQHF
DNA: TGTGCCTTACAGGGGGGAACCTTAAATCAGCCCCAGCATTTT

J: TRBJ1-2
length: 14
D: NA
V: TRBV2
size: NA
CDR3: CASSEFEERYGYTF
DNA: TGTGCCAGCAGTGAATTTGAGGAAAGGTATGGCTACACCTTC

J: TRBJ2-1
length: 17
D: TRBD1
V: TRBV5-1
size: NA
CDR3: CASSRRIDRATYNEQFF
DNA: TGCGCCAGCAGCCGGAGAATCGACAGGGCAACCTACAATGAGCAGTTCTTC

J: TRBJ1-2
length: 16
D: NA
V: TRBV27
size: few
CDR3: CASSLLGASGDYGYTF
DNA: TGTGCCAGCAGTTTATTGGGTGCCTCAGGCGACTATGGCTACACCTTC

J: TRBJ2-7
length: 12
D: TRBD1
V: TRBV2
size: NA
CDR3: CASRWTGNEQYF
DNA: TGTGCCAGCAGGTGGACAGGGAACGAGCAGTACTTC

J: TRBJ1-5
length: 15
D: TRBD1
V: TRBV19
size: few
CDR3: CASSIGRTGRQPQHF
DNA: TGTGCCAGTAGTATAGGAAGGACAGGGAGGCAGCCCCAGCATTTT

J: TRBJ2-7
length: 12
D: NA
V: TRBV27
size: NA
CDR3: CASSLLGREQYF
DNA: TGTGCCAGCAGTTTATTGGGCAGGGAGCAGTACTTC

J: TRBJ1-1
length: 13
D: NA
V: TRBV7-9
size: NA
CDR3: CASRPTGNTEAFF
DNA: TGTGCCAGCAGACCCACAGGGAACACTGAAGCTTTCTTT

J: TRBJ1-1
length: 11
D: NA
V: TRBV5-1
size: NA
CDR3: CASRRTPEAFF
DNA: TGCGCCAGCCGTAGAACCCCTGAAGCTTTCTTT

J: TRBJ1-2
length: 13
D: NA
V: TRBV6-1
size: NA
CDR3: CASSEGGGYGYTF
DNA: TGTGCCAGCAGTGAAGGCGGGGGCTATGGCTACACCTTC

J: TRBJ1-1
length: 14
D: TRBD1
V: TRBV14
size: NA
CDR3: CASSPDRLNTEAFF
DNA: TGTGCCAGCAGCCCGGACAGGTTGAACACTGAAGCTTTCTTT

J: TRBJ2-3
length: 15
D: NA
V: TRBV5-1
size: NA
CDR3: CASSLDGQRADTQYF
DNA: TGCGCCAGCAGCTTGGACGGACAGAGGGCAGATACGCAGTATTTT

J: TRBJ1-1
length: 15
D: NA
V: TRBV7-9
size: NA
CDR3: CASSSPGEVVPEAFF
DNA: TGTGCCAGCAGCTCCCCGGGGGAGGTGGTTCCTGAAGCTTTCTTT

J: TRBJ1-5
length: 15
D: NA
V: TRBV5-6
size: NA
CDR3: CASSPRRRRNQPQHF
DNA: TGTGCCAGCAGCCCGAGAAGGAGGCGGAATCAGCCCCAGCATTTT

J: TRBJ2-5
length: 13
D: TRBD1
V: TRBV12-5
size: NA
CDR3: CASNRGIQETQYF
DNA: TGTGCTAGCAACAGGGGCATCCAAGAGACCCAGTACTTC

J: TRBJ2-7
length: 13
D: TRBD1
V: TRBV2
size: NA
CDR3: CASLSRGLYEQYF
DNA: TGTGCCAGCTTAAGCAGGGGGCTATACGAGCAGTACTTC

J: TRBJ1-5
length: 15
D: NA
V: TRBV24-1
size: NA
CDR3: CATSGSTGLAQPQHF
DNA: TGTGCCACCAGTGGTTCTACAGGGTTGGCTCAGCCCCAGCATTTT

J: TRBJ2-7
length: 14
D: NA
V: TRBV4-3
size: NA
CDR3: CASSPAQQSYEQYF
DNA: TGCGCCAGCAGCCCCGCCCAACAGTCCTACGAGCAGTACTTC

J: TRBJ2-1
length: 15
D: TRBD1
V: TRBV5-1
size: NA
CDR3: CASSQGWGQHNEQFF
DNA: TGCGCCAGCAGCCAGGGGTGGGGACAGCACAATGAGCAGTTCTTC

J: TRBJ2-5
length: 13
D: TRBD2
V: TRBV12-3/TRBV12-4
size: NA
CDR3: CASSLSSGGAQYF
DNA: TGTGCCAGCAGTTTATCTAGCGGGGGGGCCCAGTACTTC

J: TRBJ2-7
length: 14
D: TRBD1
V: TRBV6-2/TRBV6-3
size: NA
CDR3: CASSRTGEPYEQYF
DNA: TGTGCCAGCAGCCGGACAGGCGAACCCTACGAGCAGTACTTC

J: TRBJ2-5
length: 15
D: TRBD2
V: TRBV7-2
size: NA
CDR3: CASSFTPGLQETQYF
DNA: TGTGCCAGCAGCTTCACTCCGGGACTACAAGAGACCCAGTACTTC

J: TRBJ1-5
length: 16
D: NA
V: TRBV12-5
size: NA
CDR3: CASGLVLDIANPPQHF
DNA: TGTGCTAGTGGTTTGGTACTCGACATAGCGAACCCGCCCCAGCATTTT

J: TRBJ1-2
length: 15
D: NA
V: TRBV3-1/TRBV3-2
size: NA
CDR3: CASSPSGFLYYGYTF
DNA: TGTGCCAGCAGCCCCTCAGGGTTTCTGTACTATGGCTACACCTTC

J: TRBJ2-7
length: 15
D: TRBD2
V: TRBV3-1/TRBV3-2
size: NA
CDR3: CASSQTSGGYYEQYF
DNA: TGTGCCAGCAGCCAGACTAGCGGGGGATACTACGAGCAGTACTTC

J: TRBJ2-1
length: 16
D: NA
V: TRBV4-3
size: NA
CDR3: CASSQDARGSYNEQFF
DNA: TGCGCCAGCAGCCAAGATGCGCGGGGTTCCTACAATGAGCAGTTCTTC

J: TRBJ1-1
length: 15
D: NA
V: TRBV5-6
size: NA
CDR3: CASSSVVYSNTEAFF
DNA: TGTGCCAGCAGCTCAGTGGTATACAGCAACACTGAAGCTTTCTTT

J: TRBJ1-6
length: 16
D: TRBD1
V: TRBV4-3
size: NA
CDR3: CASSQDRDSFNSPLHF
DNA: TGCGCCAGCAGCCAAGACCGGGACAGCTTTAATTCACCCCTCCACTTT

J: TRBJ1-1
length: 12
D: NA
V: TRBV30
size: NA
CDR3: CAWSRVDAEAFF
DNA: TGTGCCTGGTCCAGGGTCGACGCTGAAGCTTTCTTT

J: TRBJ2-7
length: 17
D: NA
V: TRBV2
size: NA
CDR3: CASSEGGRVLRLAEQYF
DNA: TGTGCCAGCAGTGAGGGGGGGCGCGTCTTACGATTGGCCGAGCAGTACTTC

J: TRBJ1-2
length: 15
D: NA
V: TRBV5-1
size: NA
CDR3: CASSLVGDPTYGYTF
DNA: TGCGCCAGCAGCTTGGTCGGGGATCCCACTTATGGCTACACCTTC

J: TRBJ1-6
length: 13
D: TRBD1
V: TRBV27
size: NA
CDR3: CATAGQGNSPLHF
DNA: TGTGCCACCGCCGGACAGGGAAATTCACCCCTCCACTTT

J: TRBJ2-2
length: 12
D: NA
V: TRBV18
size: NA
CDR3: CASSTDTGELFF
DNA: TGTGCCAGCTCGACAGACACCGGGGAGCTGTTTTTT

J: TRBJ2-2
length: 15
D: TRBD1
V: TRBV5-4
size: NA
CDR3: CASSLDRARTGELFF
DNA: TGTGCCAGCAGCCTGGACAGGGCTCGAACCGGGGAGCTGTTTTTT

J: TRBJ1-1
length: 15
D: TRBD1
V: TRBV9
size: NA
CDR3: CASSDLQGAGTEAFF
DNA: TGTGCCAGCAGCGACCTACAGGGGGCTGGTACTGAAGCTTTCTTT

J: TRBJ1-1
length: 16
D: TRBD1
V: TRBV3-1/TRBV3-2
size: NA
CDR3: CASSHRIWDRPVEAFF
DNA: TGTGCCAGCAGCCACCGAATATGGGACAGGCCAGTTGAAGCTTTCTTT

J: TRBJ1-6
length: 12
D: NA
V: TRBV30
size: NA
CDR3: CAWSGGNSPLHF
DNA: TGTGCCTGGAGTGGCGGGAATTCACCCCTCCACTTT

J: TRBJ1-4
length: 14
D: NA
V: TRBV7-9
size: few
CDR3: CASSSRQEREKLFF
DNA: TGTGCCAGCAGCTCGAGACAGGAGCGTGAAAAACTGTTTTTT

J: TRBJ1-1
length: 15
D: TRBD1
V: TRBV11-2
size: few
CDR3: CASSGYRGLNTEAFF
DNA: TGTGCCAGCAGCGGATACAGGGGTCTGAACACTGAAGCTTTCTTT

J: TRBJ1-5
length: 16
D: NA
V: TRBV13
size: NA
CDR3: CASSLGLSGPNQPQHF
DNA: TGTGCCAGCAGCTTAGGCCTATCAGGGCCCAATCAGCCCCAGCATTTT

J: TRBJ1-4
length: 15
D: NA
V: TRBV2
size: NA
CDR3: CARRRPGATNEKLFF
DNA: TGTGCCAGGAGACGGCCGGGAGCCACTAATGAAAAACTGTTTTTT

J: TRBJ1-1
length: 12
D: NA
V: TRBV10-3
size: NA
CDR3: CAISPTEIEAFF
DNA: TGTGCCATCAGCCCGACAGAGATTGAAGCTTTCTTT

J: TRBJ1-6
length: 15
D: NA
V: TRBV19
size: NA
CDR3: CATRIGSRTGKSLHF
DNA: TGTGCCACCCGGATCGGATCTCGCACAGGGAAATCCCTCCACTTT

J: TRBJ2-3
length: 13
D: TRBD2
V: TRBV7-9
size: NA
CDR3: CASSRGGTDTQYF
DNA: TGTGCCAGCTCCCGGGGGGGGACAGATACGCAGTATTTT

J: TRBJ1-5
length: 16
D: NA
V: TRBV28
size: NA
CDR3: CASSPFRVGAAQPQHF
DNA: TGTGCCAGCAGTCCCTTTCGGGTAGGGGCGGCGCAGCCCCAGCATTTT

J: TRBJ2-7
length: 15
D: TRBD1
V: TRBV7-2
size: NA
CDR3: CASSARDRGSYEQYF
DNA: TGTGCCAGCAGCGCACGGGACAGGGGATCCTACGAGCAGTACTTC

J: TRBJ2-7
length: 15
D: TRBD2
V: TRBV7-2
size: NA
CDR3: CASSLVSAGGYEQYF
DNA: TGTGCCAGCAGCTTAGTGTCAGCGGGGGGTTACGAGCAGTACTTC